This T cell receptor beta chain was sequenced during a study of shared clonotypes between healthy human individuals. Whole-study context: Samples came from a couple of female and three male donors aged 18 to 49. The plates for each donor numbered three CD4 naive, three CD4 memory, two CD8 naive and one CD8 memory. Whole-study findings and limits: Against clonotypes common to all four donors, non-shared ones had lower generation probabilities.

This CDR3 region has 15 residues. The germline CDR1 and CDR2 sequences are MGHRA and YSYEKL. The germline V and J ends were trimmed by 1 base and 5 bases, with 14 bases remaining between them. With respect to this clone: Its antigen remains unknown.

Using immunoSEQ multiplex PCR, the repertoire was profiled, and TCRdb retains in-frame clones only, with some absent. The data contain under 200,000 clones, 85% to 95% of them singletons. V and J are TRBV4-1 and TRBJ1-1; tentative D call: TRBD1 (6 bases). The receptor was isolated from a woman aged 30 to 39 in good health. Sequencing used naive CD4+ T cells sorted from blood. The subset: CD45RA+ positively selected. Here the CDR3 reads CASSQAGHGGTEAFF. The CDR3 bases are TGCGCCAGCAGCCAAGCGGGACACGGGGGAACTGAAGCTTTCTTT.